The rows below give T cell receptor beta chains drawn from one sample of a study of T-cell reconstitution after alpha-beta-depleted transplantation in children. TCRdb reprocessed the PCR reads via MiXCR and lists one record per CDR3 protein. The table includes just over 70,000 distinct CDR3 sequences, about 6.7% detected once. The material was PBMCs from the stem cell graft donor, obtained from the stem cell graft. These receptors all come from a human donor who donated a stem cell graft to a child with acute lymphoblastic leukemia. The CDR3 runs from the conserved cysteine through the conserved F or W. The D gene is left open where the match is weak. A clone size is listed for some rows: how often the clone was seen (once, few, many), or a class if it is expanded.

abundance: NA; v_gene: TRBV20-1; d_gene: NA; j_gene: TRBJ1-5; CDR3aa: CSARLAGYQPQHF; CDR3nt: TGCAGTGCTAGATTGGCAGGATATCAGCCCCAGCATTTT
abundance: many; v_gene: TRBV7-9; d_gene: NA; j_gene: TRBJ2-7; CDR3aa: CASSLAESSYEQYF; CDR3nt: TGTGCCAGCAGCTTAGCGGAGAGCTCCTACGAGCAGTACTTC
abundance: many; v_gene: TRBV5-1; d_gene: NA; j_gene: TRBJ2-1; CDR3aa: CASSLDPQWEQFF; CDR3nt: TGCGCCAGCAGCTTGGATCCCCAGTGGGAGCAGTTCTTC
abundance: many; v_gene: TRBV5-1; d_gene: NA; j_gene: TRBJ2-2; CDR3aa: CASSLLGGQGELFF; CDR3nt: TGCGCCAGCAGCCTCCTTGGGGGGCAGGGGGAGCTGTTTTTT
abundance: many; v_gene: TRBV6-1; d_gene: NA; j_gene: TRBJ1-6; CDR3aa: CASSTSPGRNSPLHF; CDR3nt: TGTGCCAGCAGTACATCCCCGGGGAGGAATTCACCCCTCCACTTT
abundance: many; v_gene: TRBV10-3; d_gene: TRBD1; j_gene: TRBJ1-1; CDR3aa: CAISEGQVNTEAFF; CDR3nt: TGTGCCATCAGTGAGGGACAGGTGAACACTGAAGCTTTCTTT
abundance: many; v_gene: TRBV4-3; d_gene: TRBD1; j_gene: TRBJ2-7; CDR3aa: CASSWTGGSYEQYF; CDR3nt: TGCGCCAGCAGTTGGACAGGGGGTTCATACGAGCAGTACTTC
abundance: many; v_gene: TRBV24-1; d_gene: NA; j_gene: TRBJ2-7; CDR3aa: CATRPPDAYEQYF; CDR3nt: TGTGCCACCAGGCCTCCGGACGCCTACGAGCAGTACTTC
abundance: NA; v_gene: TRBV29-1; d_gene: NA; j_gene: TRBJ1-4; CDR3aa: CSVARGLNEKLFF; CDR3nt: TGCAGCGTTGCCAGGGGCCTGAATGAAAAACTGTTTTTT
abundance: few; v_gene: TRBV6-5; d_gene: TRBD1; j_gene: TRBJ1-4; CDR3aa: CASSYGTGMKEEKLFF; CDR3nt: TGTGCCAGCAGTTACGGGACAGGAATGAAAGAAGAAAAACTGTTTTTT
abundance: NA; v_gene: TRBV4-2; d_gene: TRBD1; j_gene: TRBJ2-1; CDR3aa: CASQPPGQGSGNEQFF; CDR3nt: TGTGCCAGCCAGCCCCCGGGACAGGGTTCTGGCAATGAGCAGTTCTTC